Included here is one T cell receptor beta chain sequence, with context. The data derive from a study of blood T cell repertoires in COVID-19. The J segment lost 4 bases and the V segment lost 6 bases, leaving 3 bases of the junction unmatched. CDR3 length equals 13 residues. CDR1 is SNHLY and CDR2 is FYNNEI in the germline V gene. The assay was immunoSEQ multiplex PCR, and TCRdb's table has in-frame clones only and misses some. Among approximately 120,000 clones listed, roughly 85% were seen once. The sequence was collected from a woman at least 80 years old with acute or convalescent COVID-19. The sequenced sample was peripheral blood. The chain combines TRBV2 with TRBJ1-2; 9 bases are shared with TRBD1. The CDR3 reads CASRRQGGYGYTF. The CDR3 region has the DNA TGTGCCAGCAGAAGACAGGGGGGCTATGGCTACACCTTC.